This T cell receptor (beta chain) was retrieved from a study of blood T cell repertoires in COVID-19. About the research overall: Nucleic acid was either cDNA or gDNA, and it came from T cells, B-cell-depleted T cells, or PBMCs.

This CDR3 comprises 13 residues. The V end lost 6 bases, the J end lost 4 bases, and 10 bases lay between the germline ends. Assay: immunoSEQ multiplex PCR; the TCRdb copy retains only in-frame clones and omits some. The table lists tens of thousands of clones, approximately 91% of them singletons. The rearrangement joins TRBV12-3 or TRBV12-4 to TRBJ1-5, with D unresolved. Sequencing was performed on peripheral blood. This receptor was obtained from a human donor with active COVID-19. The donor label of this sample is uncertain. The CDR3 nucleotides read TGTGCCAGCAGCCAACGGGAAAATCAGCCCCAGCATTTT. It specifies CASSQRENQPQHF.